These 29 T cell receptor beta chains originate from one sample sequenced in a study of CD8 T cells in ankylosing spondylitis. One entry per CDR3 protein results from TCRdb running MiXCR on the 5' RACE reads. The sample holds roughly 230,000 distinct CDR3 sequences, more than 9% seen once. Sequencing input: blood, either unsorted or a sorted T cell fraction (not recorded which). The receptors come from a male donor with ankylosing spondylitis or in good health (not recorded which).

This clonotype was seen ten or more times. This chain connects TRBV6-2 or TRBV6-3 to TRBJ1-2; D might be TRBD1 (6 bases). The V and J ends lost 6 bases and 1 base respectively, with 9 bases between them. CDR1 and CDR2 (germline): MNHEY, SVGEGT. The CDR3 runs to 13 residues. CDR3 sequence reads: CASSADSNYGYTF. CDR3 in DNA: TGTGCCAGCAGCGCGGACAGTAACTATGGCTACACCTTC.

This clonotype was detected many times. The chain employs TRBV30 and TRBJ2-3; D possibly corresponds to TRBD1 (6 bases). CDR3 length: 17 amino acids. Germline CDR1 and CDR2: GTSNPN and SVGIG (reference sequence). V lost 2 bases to trimming and J lost 7 bases, with 25 bases between them. The DNA for the CDR3 is TGTGCCTGGAGTCCTCCGGGAAGGGGTGACACAGGGAATACGCAGTATTTT. This translates into CAWSPPGRGDTGNTQYF.

This clonotype was detected many times. The rearrangement links TRBV29-1 to TRBJ2-3; 9 bases are a match to TRBD2. With 4 bases clipped from V and 5 bases from J, the junction kept 4 bases outside the gene matches. The CDR3 sequence is 13 residues long. Germline V gene lookup returns CDR1 SQVTM and CDR2 ANQGSEA. The CDR3 is CSVVAGVLDTQYF. The CDR3 bases are TGCAGCGTTGTAGCGGGAGTCTTAGATACGCAGTATTTT.

The sample holds many counts of this clonotype. V gene TRBV5-1 combines with J gene TRBJ1-1; perhaps TRBD1 as D (5 bases). CDR1 and CDR2 (germline): SGHRS, YFSETQ. V lost 3 bases and J 3 bases, leaving 12 bases between the germline ends. The CDR3 is 14 amino acids. The CDR3 region is CASSSGTLYTEAFF. CDR3 nucleotides: TGCGCCAGCAGCTCCGGGACCCTATACACTGAAGCTTTCTTT.

DNA of the CDR3: TGTGCCAGCAGCTGGACAGGTCTTCGGGAGACCCAGTACTTC. Translation gives CASSWTGLRETQYF. The rearrangement uses TRBV5-8 and TRBJ2-5; 7 nucleotides align to TRBD1. The CDR3 extends over 14 amino acids. Germline V gene sequence: CDR1 SGHTS, CDR2 YDEGEE. Trimming took 3 bases from V and 5 from J; bases not matched to a gene: 7. Using reference TRBV5-8 and TRBJ2-5 for the parts outside the CDR3, the full variable domain is EAGVTQSPTHLIKTRGQQATLRCSPISGHTSVYWYQQALGLGLQFLLWYDEGEERNRGNFPPRFSGRQFPNYSSELNVNALELEDSALYLCASSWTGLRETQYFGPGTRLLVL.

This clonotype was counted ten times or more. The rearrangement uses TRBV25-1 and TRBJ1-1; D perhaps matches TRBD1 (5 bases). CDR3 length: 16 amino acids. Trimming pared 1 base from V and 4 bases from J, leaving 16 bases between. Germline CDR1 MGHDK, CDR2 SYGVNS. The CDR3 sequence is CASSESAGTGRTEAFF. The CDR3 DNA reads TGTGCCAGCAGTGAATCAGCAGGGACCGGGCGCACTGAAGCTTTCTTT.

This clonotype was detected ten times or more. CDR3 residues: CASSSGGSYGYTF. The CDR3 DNA sequence: TGTGCCAGCAGCTCGGGCGGTTCCTATGGCTACACCTTC. The chain recombines TRBV5-6 with TRBJ1-2; no clear D. The V end was cut by 3 bases, the J end by 4 bases, with 10 bases between. The CDR3 runs to 13 residues. Germline V gives CDR1 SGHDT, CDR2 YYEEEE.

As concerns this clonotype: A junction end diverges from the germline sequence, so it may reflect a read error. This rearrangement joins TRBV24-1 to TRBJ1-2, with unresolved D. This CDR3 region has 13 residues. Germline values: CDR1 KGHDR, CDR2 SFDVKD. CDR3 amino acids: CTTSDLNRTGYTF. For the CDR3, the DNA is TGTACCACCAGTGATTTGAATCGTACAGGCTACACCTTC.

This clonotype was seen a handful of times. The chain uses TRBV7-9 and TRBJ2-5, with 9 bases lining up with TRBD1. From germline, CDR1 is SEHNR and CDR2 FQNEAQ (reference sequence). The CDR3 is made up of 15 amino acids. The trim removed 5 bases at V and 4 bases at J, leaving 8 bases unmatched. The CDR3 DNA reads TGTGCCAGCAGCCGGGACAGGGTGATGGGAGAGACCCAGTACTTC. It yields the protein CASSRDRVMGETQYF.

This clonotype was observed at least ten times. The gene calls are TRBV6-1 and TRBJ2-3; the match to TRBD2 covers 10 bases. The CDR3 length is 15 residues. With 6 bases clipped from V and 10 bases from J, the junction kept 13 bases outside the gene matches. Germline V lookup: CDR1 MNHNS, CDR2 SASEGT. For the CDR3, the DNA is TGTGCCAGCAGACCCGATCTAGCGGGAGCCACCTCGCAGTATTTT. Encoded protein: CASRPDLAGATSQYF.

At least ten counts were recorded for this clonotype. This sequence joins TRBV21-1 and TRBJ1-5; TRBD1, the D gene given by the table, was not confirmed from the DNA. TRBV21-1 is given as a pseudogene. This CDR3 region has 16 residues. The CDR3 coding sequence is TGTGCCAGCAGCACGCTAGACAGGGGTGGAAATCAGCCCCAGCATTTT. Translation: CASSTLDRGGNQPQHF.

This clonotype was seen at least ten times. The chain employs TRBV27 and TRBJ1-3; a possible D gene is TRBD1 (5 bases). V shed 0 bases and J shed 2 bases, with 8 bases lying between them. This CDR3 has 15 residues. Germline lookup yields CDR1 MNHEY and CDR2 SMNVEV (reference sequence). The CDR3 sequence is CASSLSWGTGNTIYF. DNA of the CDR3: TGTGCCAGCAGTTTATCCTGGGGGACTGGAAACACCATATATTTT.

This clonotype was picked up many times. This rearrangement joins TRBV10-3 to TRBJ2-7; possibly TRBD2 for D (6 bases). The CDR3 sequence is 13 residues long. In germline, CDR1 is ENHRY, CDR2 SYGVKD. V was clipped by 7 bases and J by 0 bases, with 10 bases between them. The CDR3 loop is CAINRGISYEQYF. CDR3 in DNA: TGTGCCATCAATCGGGGGATCTCCTACGAGCAGTACTTC.

This clonotype was picked up many times. The chain uses TRBV18 and TRBJ1-1; 9 nucleotides match TRBD1. The CDR3 runs to 16 residues. Germline V gene lookup returns CDR1 KGHSH and CDR2 LQKENI. With V trimmed by 1 base and J by 4 bases, 7 bases remained unmatched. CDR3 loop: CASSPQTGGEGTEAFF. CDR3 nucleotide sequence: TGTGCCAGCTCACCACAGACAGGGGGGGAGGGCACTGAAGCTTTCTTT.

This clonotype was picked up many times. The CDR3 loop is CASSLDQVQAFF. CDR3 DNA: TGTGCCAGCAGTTTAGATCAAGTACAAGCTTTCTTT. V usage is TRBV12-3 or TRBV12-4 and J usage is TRBJ1-1, with no clear D. Trimming took 1 base from V and 9 from J, leaving 9 bases between them. The CDR3 covers 12 residues.

This clonotype was recorded many times. The V gene is TRBV12-3 or TRBV12-4, the J gene TRBJ2-1; 9 bases are shared with TRBD1. The trim removed 7 bases at V and 8 bases at J, leaving 9 bases unmatched. CDR3 length equals 14 residues. The CDR3 sequence: CASTTDRGSHEQFF. CDR3 nucleotide sequence: TGTGCCAGCACCACGGACAGGGGTAGCCATGAGCAGTTCTTC.

This clonotype was seen only a few times. The junction shows a germline mismatch at one end, possibly a read error. This rearrangement joins TRBV6-1 to TRBJ1-6; TRBD1 aligns across 7 bases. CDR3 length equals 14 residues. Germline CDR1 reads MNHNS; CDR2 reads SASEGT. The CDR3 here is CASGEQGRNSPLHF. For the CDR3, the DNA is TGTGCCAGCGGTGAACAGGGGCGTAATTCACCCCTCCACTTT.

This clonotype has just one count. The V and J genes are TRBV7-2 and TRBJ1-2; perhaps TRBD1 as D (5 bases). V lost 5 bases to trimming and J lost 3 bases, with 10 bases between them. This CDR3 contains 13 residues. Germline V gene data show CDR1 as SGHTA and CDR2 as FQGNSA. The CDR3: CASSPWGDYGYTF. The CDR3 bases are TGTGCCAGCAGCCCGTGGGGGGACTATGGCTACACCTTC.

This clonotype has a count of ten or more. The chain carries TRBV30 and TRBJ1-2; no reliable D call. The ends were cut back, 4 bases at V and 8 bases at J, with 17 bases in the middle. CDR3 length: 13 amino acids. CDR1 and CDR2 (germline): GTSNPN, SVGIG (reference sequence). The CDR3: CAWKGIDAQGYTF. The CDR3 bases are TGTGCCTGGAAAGGGATAGATGCGCAAGGCTACACCTTC.

The chain joins TRBV2 to TRBJ2-7; D unresolved. Germline V gene sequence: CDR1 SNHLY, CDR2 FYNNEI. V lost 0 bases and J lost 7, with 10 bases in between. This CDR3 is built from 13 residues. The CDR3 DNA reads as TGTGCCAGCAGTGAAGCGCGCAAGGGTGAGCAGTACTTC. Protein product: CASSEARKGEQYF.

This clonotype appeared a few times. In nucleotides, the CDR3 is TGTGCCAGCAGCCCCGCGAGGGAGGCTCAGCCCCAGCATTTT. Its translation is CASSPAREAQPQHF. The V call is TRBV7-2, the J call TRBJ1-5; no firm D call. The CDR3 runs to 14 residues. The V and J ends lost 5 bases and 6 bases respectively, with 14 bases between them. In germline, CDR1 is SGHTA, CDR2 FQGNSA.

Ten or more counts support this clonotype. This chain links TRBV30 with TRBJ2-3; no definite D call. Germline-derived CDR1 and CDR2 are GTSNPN and SVGIG (reference sequence). The length of the CDR3 is 15 residues. V was shortened by 4 bases and J by 1 base, with 15 bases between the two germline ends. The CDR3 DNA is TGTGCCTGGAACCGGATGGCCAGTGGCACAGATACGCAGTATTTT. Its translation: CAWNRMASGTDTQYF.

This clonotype was seen a few times. The V gene is TRBV7-9, the J gene TRBJ2-5, with 9 bases that match TRBD1. The trim removed 5 bases at V and 3 bases at J, leaving 7 bases unmatched. Germline V lookup: CDR1 SEHNR, CDR2 FQNEAQ (reference sequence). The CDR3 is 15 residues long. The CDR3 protein is CASSQGQGRKETQYF. The CDR3 nucleotides are TGTGCCAGCAGCCAGGGACAGGGTAGGAAAGAGACCCAGTACTTC.

This clonotype was observed many times. The gene calls are TRBV5-5 and TRBJ1-2; D perhaps matches TRBD1 (5 bases). The CDR3 runs 14 residues. The germline V gene has CDR1 SGHKS and CDR2 YYEKEE (reference sequence). Trimming removed 4 bases from V and 3 bases from J, with 13 bases in between. CDR3 bases: TGTGCCAGCAGCATCGACAGCGCCTACTATGGCTACACCTTC. Amino acid sequence: CASSIDSAYYGYTF.

In its sample, this clonotype was seen many times. The chain couples TRBV3-1 to TRBJ2-3; the match to TRBD2 covers 7 bases. The trim removed 5 bases at V and 0 bases at J, leaving 11 bases unmatched. The CDR3 covers 17 residues. Germline V gene lookup returns CDR1 LGHDT and CDR2 YNNKEL (reference sequence). This CDR3 reads CASSSGTITSSTDTQYF. CDR3 DNA sequence: TGTGCCAGCAGCTCCGGGACTATTACTTCTAGCACAGATACGCAGTATTTT.

This clonotype turned up a few times. This chain's CDR3 is CSASGGEETQYF. The CDR3 DNA sequence: TGCAGTGCTAGCGGGGGGGAAGAGACCCAGTACTTC. The J gene is TRBJ2-5, the V gene TRBV20-1; 8 nucleotides line up with TRBD2. This CDR3 has 12 residues. The germline V gene encodes CDR1 DFQATT and CDR2 SNEGSKA (reference sequence). Trimming at V came to 3 bases and at J to 3 bases, leaving 0 bases not matched to a gene.

This clonotype was observed at least ten times. The gene calls are TRBV3-1 and TRBJ2-3; a weak D match, TRBD2 (6 bases). The CDR3 runs to 16 residues. CDR1 is LGHDT and CDR2 is YNNKEL in the germline V gene (reference sequence). V was shortened by 4 bases and J by 0 bases, with 14 bases between the two germline ends. The DNA of the CDR3 is TGTGCCAGCAGCCCCTCTATAGCGGATAGCACAGATACGCAGTATTTT. It codes for CASSPSIADSTDTQYF.

The chain recombines TRBV12-3 or TRBV12-4 with TRBJ2-3; D ambiguous. The CDR3 runs to 10 residues. V was trimmed by 9 bases and J by 11 bases, leaving 12 bases between them. The CDR3 DNA reads TGTGCCAGTCGTGGGCCGATGCAGTATTTT. This translates into CASRGPMQYF.

This clonotype came up a few times. The chain is built from TRBV27 and TRBJ2-2; no clear D. Trimming stripped 5 bases from V and 4 bases from J, with 8 bases between. Germline CDR1 reads MNHEY; CDR2 reads SMNVEV (reference sequence). CDR3 length: 13 residues. The CDR3 region is CASSIGFTGELFF. As DNA, the CDR3 is TGTGCCAGCAGTATTGGTTTCACCGGGGAGCTGTTTTTT.